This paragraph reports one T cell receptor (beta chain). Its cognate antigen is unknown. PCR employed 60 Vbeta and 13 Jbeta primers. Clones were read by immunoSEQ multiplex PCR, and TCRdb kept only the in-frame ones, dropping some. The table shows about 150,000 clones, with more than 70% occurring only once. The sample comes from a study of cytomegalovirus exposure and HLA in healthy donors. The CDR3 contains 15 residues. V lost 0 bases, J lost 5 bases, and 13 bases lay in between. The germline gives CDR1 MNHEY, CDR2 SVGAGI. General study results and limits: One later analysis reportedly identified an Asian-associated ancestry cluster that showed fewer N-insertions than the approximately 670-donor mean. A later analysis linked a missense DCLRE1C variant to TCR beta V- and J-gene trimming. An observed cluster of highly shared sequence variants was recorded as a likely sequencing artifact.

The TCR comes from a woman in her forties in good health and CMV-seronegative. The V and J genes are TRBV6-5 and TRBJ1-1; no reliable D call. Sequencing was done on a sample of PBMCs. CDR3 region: CASSYSAGGRTEAFF. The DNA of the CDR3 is TGTGCCAGCAGTTACTCTGCGGGAGGGAGGACTGAAGCTTTCTTT.